The 14 T cell receptor beta chains below all came from one sample that was sequenced in a study of identifying expanded T cells in peripheral blood. TCRdb's copy holds only in-frame clones and misses some; the assay was immunoSEQ multiplex PCR. Of around 100,000 clones in the sample, around 89% are singletons; the top ten hold 16%. The sequenced sample consisted of blood. The receptors here all came from a person between 18 and 75 years old in good health.

The J gene is TRBJ2-5, the V gene TRBV27, with D possibly TRBD2 on 6 matching bases. V dropped 5 bases and J dropped 4 bases, with 14 bases sitting between them. This CDR3 has 14 residues. Germline V gene sequence: CDR1 MNHEY, CDR2 SMNVEV (reference sequence). CDR3 residues: CASSRSVGGETQYF. CDR3 nucleotide sequence: TGTGCCAGCAGTCGCTCTGTGGGGGGAGAGACCCAGTACTTC.

The rearrangement links TRBV5-6 to TRBJ2-7, with D maybe TRBD1 (5 bases). Germline CDR1 and CDR2: SGHDT and YYEEEE. V gave up 0 bases and J gave up 5 bases, with 15 bases separating them. This CDR3 region has 15 residues. CDR3 amino acids: CASSLGYGRAHEQYF. The DNA for the CDR3 is TGTGCCAGCAGCTTGGGATATGGCAGGGCCCACGAGCAGTACTTC.

The V gene is TRBV29-1, the J gene TRBJ2-7; no clear D. Germline V gene sequence: CDR1 SQVTM, CDR2 ANQGSEA. CDR3 length equals 12 residues. V lost 2 bases, J lost 2 bases, and 7 bases lay in between. DNA of the CDR3: TGCAGCGTTGAACTTCAACCCTACGAGCAGTACTTC. It specifies CSVELQPYEQYF.

DNA for the CDR3: TGCAGCTCACCGGCGGCGAACTATGGCTACACCTTC. This codes for CSSPAANYGYTF. The chain combines TRBV29-1 with TRBJ1-2; D not certain. The germline V gene has CDR1 SQVTM and CDR2 ANQGSEA. Trimming removed 8 bases from V and 2 bases from J, with 12 bases in between. This CDR3 contains 12 residues.

This sequence joins TRBV19 and TRBJ1-6; no firm D call. V gave up 5 bases and J gave up 2 bases, with 16 bases separating them. This CDR3 region has 17 residues. Germline V gene lookup returns CDR1 LNHDA and CDR2 SQIVND (reference sequence). CDR3 in amino acids: CASSDLGGVTYNSPLHF. CDR3 in DNA: TGTGCCAGTAGTGACCTCGGCGGGGTAACCTATAATTCACCCCTCCACTTT.

This clone came up once. The chain employs TRBV11-1 and TRBJ2-2; tentatively, D is TRBD2 (6 bases). Germline V gene lookup returns CDR1 SGHAT and CDR2 FQDESV (reference sequence). With 2 bases removed from V and 5 bases from J, the gap between germline ends came to 12 bases. The CDR3 consists of 15 residues. For the CDR3, the DNA is TGTGCCAGCAGCTTAAATCGGGGGAGGACCGGGGAGCTGTTTTTT. Amino acid sequence: CASSLNRGRTGELFF.

The V and J genes are TRBV5-3 and TRBJ2-5; 10 nucleotides match TRBD2. TRBV5-3 is an open reading frame whose function is uncertain. The junction had 3 bases not matched to a gene; V was cut back by 3 bases and J by 4 bases. The length of the CDR3 is 14 residues. This CDR3 reads CARSSRLAGETQYF. The CDR3 nucleotides read TGTGCCAGAAGCTCAAGACTAGCGGGAGAGACCCAGTACTTC.

CDR3 bases: TGTGCCAGCAGCCAACCTGAAAACAGGCCCACCTATGGCTACACCTTC. Encoded protein: CASSQPENRPTYGYTF. This chain links TRBV4-2 with TRBJ1-2, with D possibly matching TRBD1 (5 bases). This CDR3 is built from 16 residues. Trimming removed 2 bases at V and 4 bases at J, with 17 bases between. CDR1 and CDR2 from the germline V gene are LGHNA and YNFKEQ.

This rearrangement joins TRBV28 to TRBJ2-5, with D hard to call. The germline V and J ends were trimmed by 1 base and 5 bases, with 11 bases remaining between them. Germline V gives CDR1 MDHEN, CDR2 SYDVKM. The CDR3 length is 14 residues. CDR3 in amino acids: CASSLSNSRETQYF. Written as DNA, the CDR3 is TGTGCCAGCAGTTTATCCAACTCGAGGGAGACCCAGTACTTC.

The genes are TRBV7-8 and TRBJ2-1; D is unclear. The V and J ends lost 5 bases and 8 bases respectively, with 19 bases between them. This CDR3 comprises 15 residues. CDR1 is SGHVS, CDR2 FQNEAQ, per germline. The CDR3 loop reads CASSPRRTLVDEQFF. The CDR3, as DNA: TGTGCCAGCAGCCCCCGGAGAACGTTAGTCGATGAGCAGTTCTTC.

The chain uses TRBV27 and TRBJ2-1, with 9 positions matching TRBD2. Germline V lookup: CDR1 MNHEY, CDR2 SMNVEV (reference sequence). CDR3 length: 18 residues. V lost 3 bases, J lost 0 bases, and 9 bases stayed unmatched. The CDR3: CASSFGLAFESSYNEQFF. The CDR3 DNA is TGTGCCAGCAGTTTCGGACTAGCGTTTGAATCCTCCTACAATGAGCAGTTCTTC.

The chain employs TRBV6-1 and TRBJ2-5; TRBD1 might be the D (6 bases). From germline, CDR1 is MNHNS and CDR2 SASEGT. This CDR3 is built from 15 residues. Between the trimmed V and J ends, which lost 0 bases and 5 bases, there was a span of 13 bases. CDR3 sequence (DNA): TGTGCCAGCAGTGAAGCGCTATGGGGGCACGAGACCCAGTACTTC. Translating gives CASSEALWGHETQYF.

This sequence joins TRBV29-1 and TRBJ2-3; TRBD1 is a possible D gene (6 bases). The CDR3 is made up of 12 amino acids. Trimming left V 6 bases short and J 3 bases short, with 10 bases between. CDR1 SQVTM and CDR2 ANQGSEA come from the germline V gene. The CDR3 DNA follows: TGCAGCGTCGGACAGCGGACAGATACGCAGTATTTT. This translates into CSVGQRTDTQYF.

This chain joins TRBV15 and TRBJ1-3, with D possibly being TRBD1 (6 bases). Between the trimmed V and J ends, which lost 0 bases and 0 bases, there was a span of 12 bases. The CDR3 has 17 amino acids. Looked up from germline, CDR1 is LNHNV and CDR2 is YYDKDF (reference sequence). CDR3 residues: CATSRERDTISGNTIYF. For the CDR3, the DNA is TGTGCCACCAGCAGAGAACGGGACACGATCTCTGGAAACACCATATATTTT.